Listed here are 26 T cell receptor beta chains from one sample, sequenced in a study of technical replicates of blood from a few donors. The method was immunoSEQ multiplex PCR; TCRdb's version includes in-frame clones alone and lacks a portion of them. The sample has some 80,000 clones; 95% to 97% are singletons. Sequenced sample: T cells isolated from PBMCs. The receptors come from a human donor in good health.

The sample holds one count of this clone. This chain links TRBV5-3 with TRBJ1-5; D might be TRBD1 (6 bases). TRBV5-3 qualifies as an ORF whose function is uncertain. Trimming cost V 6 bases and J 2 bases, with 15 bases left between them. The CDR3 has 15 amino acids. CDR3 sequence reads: CARIYQGRGNQPQHF. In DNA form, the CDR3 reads TGTGCCAGAATTTACCAGGGGAGGGGCAATCAGCCCCAGCATTTT.

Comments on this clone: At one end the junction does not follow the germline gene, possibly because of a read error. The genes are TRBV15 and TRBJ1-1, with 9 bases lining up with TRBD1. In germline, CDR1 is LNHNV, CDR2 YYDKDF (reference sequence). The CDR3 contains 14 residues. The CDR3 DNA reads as TGTGCCACCACCAGACAGGGGGGGAACACTGAAGCTTTCTTT. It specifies CATTRQGGNTEAFF.

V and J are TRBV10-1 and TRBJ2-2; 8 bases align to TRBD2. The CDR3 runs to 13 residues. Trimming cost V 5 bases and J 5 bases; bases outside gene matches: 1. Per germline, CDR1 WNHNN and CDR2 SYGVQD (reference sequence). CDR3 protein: CASSQRETGELFF. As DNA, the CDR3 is TGCGCCAGCAGTCAGCGGGAGACCGGGGAGCTGTTTTTT.

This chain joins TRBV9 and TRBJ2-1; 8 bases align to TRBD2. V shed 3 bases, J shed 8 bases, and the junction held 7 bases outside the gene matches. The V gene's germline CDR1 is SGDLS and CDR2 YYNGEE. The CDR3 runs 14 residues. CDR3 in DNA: TGTGCCAGCAGCGACTCGGGACTAGTAGATGAGCAGTTCTTC. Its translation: CASSDSGLVDEQFF.

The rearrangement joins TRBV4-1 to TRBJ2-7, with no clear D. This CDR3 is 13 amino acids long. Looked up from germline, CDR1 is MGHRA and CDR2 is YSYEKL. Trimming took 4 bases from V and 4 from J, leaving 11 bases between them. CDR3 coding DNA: TGCGCCAGCAGCCGAATCCCAGGATACGAGCAGTACTTC. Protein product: CASSRIPGYEQYF.

CDR3 protein: CASSMGIGGETQYF. CDR3 coding DNA: TGTGCCAGTAGTATGGGGATAGGGGGAGAGACCCAGTACTTC. V is TRBV19 and J is TRBJ2-5; a weak D match, TRBD1 (6 bases). CDR1 is LNHDA, CDR2 SQIVND, per germline (reference sequence). The CDR3 runs 14 residues. The V end was cut by 3 bases, the J end by 4 bases, with 12 bases between.

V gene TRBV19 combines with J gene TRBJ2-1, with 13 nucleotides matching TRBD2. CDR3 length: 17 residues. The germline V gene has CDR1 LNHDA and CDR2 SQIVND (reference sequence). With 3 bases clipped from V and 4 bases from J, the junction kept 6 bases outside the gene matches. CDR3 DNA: TGTGCCAGTAGTATCATCGGACTAGCGGGAGAGTACAATGAGCAGTTCTTC. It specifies CASSIIGLAGEYNEQFF.

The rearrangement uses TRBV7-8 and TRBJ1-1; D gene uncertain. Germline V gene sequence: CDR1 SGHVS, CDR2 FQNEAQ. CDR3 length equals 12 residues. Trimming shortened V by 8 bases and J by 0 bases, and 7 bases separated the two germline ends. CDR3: CASLQMNTEAFF. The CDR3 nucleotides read TGTGCCAGCTTACAAATGAACACTGAAGCTTTCTTT.

The CDR3 loop is CASSWGLETQYF. CDR3 nucleotide sequence: TGTGCCAGCAGTTGGGGCTTGGAGACCCAGTACTTC. This sequence joins TRBV28 and TRBJ2-5, with a tentative D call TRBD1 (5 bases). This CDR3 is 12 amino acids long. CDR1 and CDR2 (germline): MDHEN, SYDVKM. V dropped 4 bases and J dropped 5 bases, with 8 bases sitting between them.

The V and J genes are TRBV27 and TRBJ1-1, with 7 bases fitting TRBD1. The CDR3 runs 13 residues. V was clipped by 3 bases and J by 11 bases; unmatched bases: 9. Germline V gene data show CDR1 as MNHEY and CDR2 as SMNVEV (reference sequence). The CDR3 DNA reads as TGTGCCAGCAGTTTTTCAGGGGGGAATTGGGCTTTCTTT. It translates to CASSFSGGNWAFF.

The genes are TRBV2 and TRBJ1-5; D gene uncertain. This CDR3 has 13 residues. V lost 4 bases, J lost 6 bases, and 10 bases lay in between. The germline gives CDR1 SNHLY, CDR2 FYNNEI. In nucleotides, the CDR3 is TGTGCCAGCAGTGCTATAGCGGGTCAGCCCCAGCATTTT. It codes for CASSAIAGQPQHF.

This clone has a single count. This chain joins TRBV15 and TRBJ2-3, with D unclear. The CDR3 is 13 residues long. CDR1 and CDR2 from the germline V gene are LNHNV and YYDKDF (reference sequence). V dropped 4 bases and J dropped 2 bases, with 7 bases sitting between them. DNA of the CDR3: TGTGCCACCAGCATACACTACACAGATACGCAGTATTTT. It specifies CATSIHYTDTQYF.

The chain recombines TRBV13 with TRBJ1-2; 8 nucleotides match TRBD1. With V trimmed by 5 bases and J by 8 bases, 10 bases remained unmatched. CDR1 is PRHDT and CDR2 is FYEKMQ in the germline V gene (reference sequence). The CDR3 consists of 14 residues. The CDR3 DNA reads TGTGCCAGCAGCGCCCCAGGACAGGGTTGGGGCTACACCTTC. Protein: CASSAPGQGWGYTF.

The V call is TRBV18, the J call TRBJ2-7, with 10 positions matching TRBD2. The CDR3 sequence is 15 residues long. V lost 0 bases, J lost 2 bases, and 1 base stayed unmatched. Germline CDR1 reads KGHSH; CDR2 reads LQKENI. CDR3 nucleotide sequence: TGTGCCAGCTCACCACCTAGCGGGAGGACCTACGAGCAGTACTTC. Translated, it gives CASSPPSGRTYEQYF.

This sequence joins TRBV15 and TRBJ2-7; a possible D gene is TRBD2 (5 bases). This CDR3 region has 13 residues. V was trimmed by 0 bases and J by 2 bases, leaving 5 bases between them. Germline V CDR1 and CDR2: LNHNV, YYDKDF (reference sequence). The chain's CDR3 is CATSRDGTYEQYF. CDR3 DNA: TGTGCCACCAGCAGAGACGGGACCTACGAGCAGTACTTC.

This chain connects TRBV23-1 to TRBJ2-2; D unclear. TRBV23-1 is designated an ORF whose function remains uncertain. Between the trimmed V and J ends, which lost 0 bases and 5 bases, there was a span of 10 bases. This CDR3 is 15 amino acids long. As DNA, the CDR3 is TGCGCCAGCAGTCAATCGCTCAGGTTGACCGGGGAGCTGTTTTTT. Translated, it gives CASSQSLRLTGELFF.

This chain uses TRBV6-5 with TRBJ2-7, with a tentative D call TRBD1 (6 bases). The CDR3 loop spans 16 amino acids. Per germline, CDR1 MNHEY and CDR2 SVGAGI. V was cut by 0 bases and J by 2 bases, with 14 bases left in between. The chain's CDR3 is CASSYSIGQQTYEQYF. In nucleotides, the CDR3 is TGTGCCAGCAGTTACTCCATTGGACAGCAGACCTACGAGCAGTACTTC.

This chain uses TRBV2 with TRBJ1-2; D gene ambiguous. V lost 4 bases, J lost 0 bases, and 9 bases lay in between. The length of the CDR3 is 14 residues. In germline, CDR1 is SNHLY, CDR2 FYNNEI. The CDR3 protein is CASSVELANYGYTF. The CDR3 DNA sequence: TGTGCCAGCAGTGTGGAGTTAGCTAACTATGGCTACACCTTC.

The CDR3 DNA sequence: TGTGCCAGCAGCCAAGGGGATCAGCCCCAGCATTTT. Translating it yields CASSQGDQPQHF. The J gene is TRBJ1-5, the V gene TRBV7-8; maybe TRBD1 (5 bases). Deletions cut 5 bases from V and 5 bases from J, with 7 bases between. This CDR3 is built from 12 residues. Per the germline V gene, CDR1 is SGHVS and CDR2 is FQNEAQ.

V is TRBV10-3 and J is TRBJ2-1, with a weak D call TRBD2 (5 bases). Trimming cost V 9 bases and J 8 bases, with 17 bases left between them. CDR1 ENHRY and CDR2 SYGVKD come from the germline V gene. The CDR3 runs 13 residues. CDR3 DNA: TGTGCCATATGGACTGCCCATCTCGATGAGCAGTTCTTC. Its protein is CAIWTAHLDEQFF.

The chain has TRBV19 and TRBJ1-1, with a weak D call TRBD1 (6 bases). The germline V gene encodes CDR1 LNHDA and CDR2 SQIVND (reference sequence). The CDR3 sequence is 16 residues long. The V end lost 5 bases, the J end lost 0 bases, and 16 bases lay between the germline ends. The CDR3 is CASSFYRESMNTEAFF. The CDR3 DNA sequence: TGTGCCAGTAGTTTCTACAGGGAAAGCATGAACACTGAAGCTTTCTTT.

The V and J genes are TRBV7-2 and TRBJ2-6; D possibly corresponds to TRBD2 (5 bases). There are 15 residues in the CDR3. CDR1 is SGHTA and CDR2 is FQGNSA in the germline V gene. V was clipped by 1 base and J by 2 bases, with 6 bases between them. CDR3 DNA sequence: TGTGCCAGCAGCTTAGACGGGACTGGGGCCAACGTCCTGACTTTC. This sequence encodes CASSLDGTGANVLTF.

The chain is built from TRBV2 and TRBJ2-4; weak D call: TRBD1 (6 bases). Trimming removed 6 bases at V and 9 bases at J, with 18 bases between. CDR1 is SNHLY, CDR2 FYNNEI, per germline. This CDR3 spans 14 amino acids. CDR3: CASRERTESPIQYF. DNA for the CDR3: TGTGCCAGCAGGGAGAGGACAGAGAGTCCCATTCAGTACTTC.

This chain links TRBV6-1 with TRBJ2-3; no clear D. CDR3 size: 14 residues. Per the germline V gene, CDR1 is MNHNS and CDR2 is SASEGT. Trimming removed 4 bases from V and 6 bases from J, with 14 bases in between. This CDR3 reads CASSAGRYSDTQYF. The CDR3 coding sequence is TGTGCCAGCAGTGCAGGAAGATATTCTGATACGCAGTATTTT.

This CDR3 reads CASRQGANYGYTF. CDR3 DNA: TGTGCCAGCAGACAGGGAGCTAACTATGGCTACACCTTC. The rearrangement links TRBV28 to TRBJ1-2, with D possibly matching TRBD1 (6 bases). Trimming left V 6 bases short and J 0 bases short, with 8 bases between. This CDR3 has 13 residues. Germline V gene sequence: CDR1 MDHEN, CDR2 SYDVKM.

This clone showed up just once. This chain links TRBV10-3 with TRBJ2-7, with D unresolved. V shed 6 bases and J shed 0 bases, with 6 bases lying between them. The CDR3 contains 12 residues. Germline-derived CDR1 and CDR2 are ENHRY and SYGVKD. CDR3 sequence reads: CAISDSSYEQYF. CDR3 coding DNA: TGTGCCATCAGCGACTCCTCCTACGAGCAGTACTTC.